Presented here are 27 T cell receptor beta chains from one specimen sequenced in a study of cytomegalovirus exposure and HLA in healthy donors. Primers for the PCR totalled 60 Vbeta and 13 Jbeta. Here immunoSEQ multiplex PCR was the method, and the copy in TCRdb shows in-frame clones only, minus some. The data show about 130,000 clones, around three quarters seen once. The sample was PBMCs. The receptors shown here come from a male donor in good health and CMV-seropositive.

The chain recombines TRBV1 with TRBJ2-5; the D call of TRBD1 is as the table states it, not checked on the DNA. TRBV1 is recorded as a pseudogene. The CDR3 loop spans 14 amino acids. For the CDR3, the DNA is TGCACCAGCAGCCAGGGCACCTCCAGGGAGACCCAGTACTTC. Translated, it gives CTSSQGTSRETQYF.

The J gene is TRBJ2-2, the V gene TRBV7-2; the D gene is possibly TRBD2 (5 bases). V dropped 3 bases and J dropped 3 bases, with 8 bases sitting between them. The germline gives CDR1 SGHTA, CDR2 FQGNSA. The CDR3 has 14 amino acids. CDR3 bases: TGTGCCAGCAGCTTGCGGGCTCACACCGGGGAGCTGTTTTTT. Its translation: CASSLRAHTGELFF.

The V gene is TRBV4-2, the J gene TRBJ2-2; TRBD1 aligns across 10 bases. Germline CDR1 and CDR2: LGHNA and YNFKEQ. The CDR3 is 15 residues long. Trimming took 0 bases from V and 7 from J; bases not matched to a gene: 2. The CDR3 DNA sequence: TGTGCCAGCAGCCAAGAGGGACAGGGGTACGGGGAGCTGTTTTTT. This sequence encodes CASSQEGQGYGELFF.

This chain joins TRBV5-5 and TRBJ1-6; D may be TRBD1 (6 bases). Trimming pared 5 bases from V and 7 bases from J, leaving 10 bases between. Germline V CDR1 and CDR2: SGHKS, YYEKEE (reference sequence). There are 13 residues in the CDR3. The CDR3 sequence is CASRAGDNSPLHF. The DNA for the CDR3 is TGTGCCAGCAGGGCAGGGGACAATTCACCCCTCCACTTT.

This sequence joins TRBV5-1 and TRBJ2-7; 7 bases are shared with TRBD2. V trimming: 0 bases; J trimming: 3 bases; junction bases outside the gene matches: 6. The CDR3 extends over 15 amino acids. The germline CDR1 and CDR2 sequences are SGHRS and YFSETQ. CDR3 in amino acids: CASSLVIAGNYEQYF. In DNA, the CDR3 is TGCGCCAGCAGCTTGGTTATAGCGGGCAACTACGAGCAGTACTTC.

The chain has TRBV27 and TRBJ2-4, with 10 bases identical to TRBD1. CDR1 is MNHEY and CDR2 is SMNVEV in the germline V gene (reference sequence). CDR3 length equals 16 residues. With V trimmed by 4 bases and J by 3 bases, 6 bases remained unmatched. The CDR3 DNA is TGTGCCAGCAGTTACTCGCGGACAGGGGGCAAAAACATTCAGTACTTC. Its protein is CASSYSRTGGKNIQYF.

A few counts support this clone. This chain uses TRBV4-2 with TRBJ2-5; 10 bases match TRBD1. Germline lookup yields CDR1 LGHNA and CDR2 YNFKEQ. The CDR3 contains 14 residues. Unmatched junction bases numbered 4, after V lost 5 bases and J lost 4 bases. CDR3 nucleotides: TGTGCCAGCAGCGCGGACAGGGGGTCAGAGACCCAGTACTTC. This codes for CASSADRGSETQYF.

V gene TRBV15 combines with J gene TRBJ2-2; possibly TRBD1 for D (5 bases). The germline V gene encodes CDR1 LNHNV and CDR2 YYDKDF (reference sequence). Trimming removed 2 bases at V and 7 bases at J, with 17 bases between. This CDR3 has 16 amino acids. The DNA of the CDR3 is TGTGCCACCAGCAGATCCTTGGGGCAGATAGGCGGGGAGCTGTTTTTT. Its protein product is CATSRSLGQIGGELFF.

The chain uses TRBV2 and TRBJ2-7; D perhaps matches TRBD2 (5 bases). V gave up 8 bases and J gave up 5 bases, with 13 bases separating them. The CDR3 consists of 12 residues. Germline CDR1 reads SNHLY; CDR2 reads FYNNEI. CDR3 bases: TGTGCCAGCCGTTGGGAGTTGCACGAGCAGTACTTC. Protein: CASRWELHEQYF.

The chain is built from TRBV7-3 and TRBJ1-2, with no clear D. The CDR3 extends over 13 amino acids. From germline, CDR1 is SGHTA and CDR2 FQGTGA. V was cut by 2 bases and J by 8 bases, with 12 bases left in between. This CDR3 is CASSLSGEGGYTF. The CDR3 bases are TGTGCCAGCAGCTTATCGGGTGAAGGAGGCTACACCTTC.

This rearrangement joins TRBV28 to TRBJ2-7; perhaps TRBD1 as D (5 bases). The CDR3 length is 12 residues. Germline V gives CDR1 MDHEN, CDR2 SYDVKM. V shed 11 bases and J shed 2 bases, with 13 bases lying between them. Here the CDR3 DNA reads TGTGCCGCAGGGCCGCTCACCTACGAGCAGTACTTC. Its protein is CAAGPLTYEQYF.

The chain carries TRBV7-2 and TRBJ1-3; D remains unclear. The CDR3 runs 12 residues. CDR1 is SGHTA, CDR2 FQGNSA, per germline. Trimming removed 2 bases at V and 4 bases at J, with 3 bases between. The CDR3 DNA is TGTGCCAGCAGCTTACAGGGAAACACCATATATTTT. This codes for CASSLQGNTIYF.

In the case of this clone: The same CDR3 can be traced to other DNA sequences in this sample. The CDR3 sequence is CASSARLAGPYEQYF. CDR3 coding DNA: TGTGCCAGCAGCGCTAGACTAGCGGGGCCCTACGAGCAGTACTTC. The chain uses TRBV11-2 and TRBJ2-7; 11 bases are a match to TRBD2. Per germline, CDR1 SGHAT and CDR2 FQNNGV. J gave up 2 bases and V 5 bases, and 5 bases lay outside the gene matches. The CDR3 is made up of 15 amino acids.

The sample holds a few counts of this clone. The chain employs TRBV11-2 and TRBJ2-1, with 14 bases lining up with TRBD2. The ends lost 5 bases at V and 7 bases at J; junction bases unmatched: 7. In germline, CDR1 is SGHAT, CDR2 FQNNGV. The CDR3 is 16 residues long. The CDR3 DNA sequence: TGTGCCAGCAGCCCAGGACTAGCGGGAGGTGGGAATGAGCAGTTCTTC. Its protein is CASSPGLAGGGNEQFF. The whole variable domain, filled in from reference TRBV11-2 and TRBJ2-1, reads EAGVAQSPRYKIIEKRQSVAFWCNPISGHATLYWYQQILGQGPKLLIQFQNNGVVDDSQLPKDRFSAERLKGVDSTLKIQPAKLEDSAVYLCASSPGLAGGGNEQFFGPGTRLTVL.

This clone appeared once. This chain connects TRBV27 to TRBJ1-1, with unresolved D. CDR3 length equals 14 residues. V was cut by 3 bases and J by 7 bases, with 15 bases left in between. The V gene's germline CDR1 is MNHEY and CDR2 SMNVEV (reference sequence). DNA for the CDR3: TGTGCCAGCAGTTTTGGAACAGCCAATAGTGAAGCTTTCTTT. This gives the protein CASSFGTANSEAFF.

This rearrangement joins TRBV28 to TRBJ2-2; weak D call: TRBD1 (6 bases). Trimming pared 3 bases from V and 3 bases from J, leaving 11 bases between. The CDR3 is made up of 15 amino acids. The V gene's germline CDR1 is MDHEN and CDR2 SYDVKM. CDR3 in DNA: TGTGCCAGCAGTTTGGGAGAGGGGGACACCGGGGAGCTGTTTTTT. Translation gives CASSLGEGDTGELFF. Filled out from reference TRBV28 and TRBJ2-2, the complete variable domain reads DVKVTQSSRYLVKRTGEKVFLECVQDMDHENMFWYRQDPGLGLRLIYFSYDVKMKEKGDIPEGYSVSREKKERFSLILESASTNQTSMYLCASSLGEGDTGELFFGEGSRLTVL.

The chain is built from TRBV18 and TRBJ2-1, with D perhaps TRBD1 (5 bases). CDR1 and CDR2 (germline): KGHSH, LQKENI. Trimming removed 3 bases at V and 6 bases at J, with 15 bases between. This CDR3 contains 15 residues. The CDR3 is CASSPRAQVVNEQFF. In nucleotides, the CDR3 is TGTGCCAGCTCACCCAGGGCACAGGTAGTCAATGAGCAGTTCTTC.

The CDR3 sequence is CASSKGANVLTF. The CDR3 DNA follows: TGTGCCAGCTCAAAAGGGGCCAACGTCCTGACTTTC. The chain uses TRBV2 and TRBJ2-6; no firm D call. CDR1 and CDR2 from the germline V gene are SNHLY and FYNNEI. The CDR3 spans 12 residues. Trimming pared 8 bases from V and 4 bases from J, leaving 6 bases between. The full variable domain, rest sourced from reference TRBV2 and TRBJ2-6, is EPEVTQTPSHQVTQMGQEVILRCVPISNHLYFYWYRQILGQKVEFLVSFYNNEISEKSEIFDDQFSVERPDGSNFTLKIRSTKLEDSAMYFCASSKGANVLTFGAGSRLTVL.

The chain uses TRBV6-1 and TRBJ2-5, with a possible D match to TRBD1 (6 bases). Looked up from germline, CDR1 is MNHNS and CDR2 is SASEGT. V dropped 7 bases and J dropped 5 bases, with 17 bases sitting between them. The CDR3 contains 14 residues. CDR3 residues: CASKEAGAWETQYF. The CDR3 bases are TGTGCCAGCAAGGAGGCAGGGGCATGGGAGACCCAGTACTTC.

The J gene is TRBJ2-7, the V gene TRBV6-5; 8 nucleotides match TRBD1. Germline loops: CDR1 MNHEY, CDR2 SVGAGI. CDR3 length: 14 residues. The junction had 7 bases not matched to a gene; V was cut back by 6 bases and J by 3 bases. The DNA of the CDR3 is TGTGCCAGCAGACTCGGACAGGGATTCTACGAGCAGTACTTC. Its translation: CASRLGQGFYEQYF.

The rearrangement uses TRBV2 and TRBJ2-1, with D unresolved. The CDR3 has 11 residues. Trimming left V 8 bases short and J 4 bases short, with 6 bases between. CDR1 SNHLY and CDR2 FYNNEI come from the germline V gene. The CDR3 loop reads CASCAYNEQFF. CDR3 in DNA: TGTGCCAGCTGTGCGTACAATGAGCAGTTCTTC.

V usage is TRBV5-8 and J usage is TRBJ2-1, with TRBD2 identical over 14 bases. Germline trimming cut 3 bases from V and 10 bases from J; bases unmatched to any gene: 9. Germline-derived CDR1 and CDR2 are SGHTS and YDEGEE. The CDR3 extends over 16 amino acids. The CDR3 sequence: CASSSPGLAGVREQFF. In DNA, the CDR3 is TGTGCCAGCAGCTCGCCGGGACTAGCGGGAGTGCGAGAGCAGTTCTTC.

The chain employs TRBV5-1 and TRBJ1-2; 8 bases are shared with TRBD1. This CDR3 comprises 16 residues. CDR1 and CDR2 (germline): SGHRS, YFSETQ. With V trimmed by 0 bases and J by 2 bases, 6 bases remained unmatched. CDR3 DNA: TGCGCCAGCAGCTTGGTGGCAGGGGGCCCCAACTATGGCTACACCTTC. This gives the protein CASSLVAGGPNYGYTF.

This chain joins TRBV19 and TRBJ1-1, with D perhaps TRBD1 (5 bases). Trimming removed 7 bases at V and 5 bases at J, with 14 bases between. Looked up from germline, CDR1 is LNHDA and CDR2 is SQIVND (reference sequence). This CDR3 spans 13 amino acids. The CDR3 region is CASKQAPRTEAFF. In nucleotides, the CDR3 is TGTGCCAGTAAACAGGCACCGAGGACTGAAGCTTTCTTT.

The DNA for the CDR3 is TGTGCCAGCAGTGAGATGACAGCTGGAAACACCATATATTTT. As protein: CASSEMTAGNTIYF. The genes are TRBV2 and TRBJ1-3; maybe TRBD1 (5 bases). The CDR3 totals 14 residues. Germline V gene lookup returns CDR1 SNHLY and CDR2 FYNNEI. V lost 3 bases, J lost 2 bases, and 8 bases lay in between.

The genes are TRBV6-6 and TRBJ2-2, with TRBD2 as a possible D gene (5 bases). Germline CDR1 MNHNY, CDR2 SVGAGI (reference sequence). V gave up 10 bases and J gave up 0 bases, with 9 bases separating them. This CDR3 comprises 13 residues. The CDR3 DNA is TGTGCCACCCGGACTTCGAACACCGGGGAGCTGTTTTTT. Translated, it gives CATRTSNTGELFF.

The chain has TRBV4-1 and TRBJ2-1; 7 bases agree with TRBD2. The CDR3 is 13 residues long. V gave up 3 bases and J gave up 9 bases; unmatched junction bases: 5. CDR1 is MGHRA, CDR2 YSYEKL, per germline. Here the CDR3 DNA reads TGCGCCAGCAGCCAGGGGAGGGTCCTTGAGCAGTTCTTC. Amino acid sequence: CASSQGRVLEQFF.